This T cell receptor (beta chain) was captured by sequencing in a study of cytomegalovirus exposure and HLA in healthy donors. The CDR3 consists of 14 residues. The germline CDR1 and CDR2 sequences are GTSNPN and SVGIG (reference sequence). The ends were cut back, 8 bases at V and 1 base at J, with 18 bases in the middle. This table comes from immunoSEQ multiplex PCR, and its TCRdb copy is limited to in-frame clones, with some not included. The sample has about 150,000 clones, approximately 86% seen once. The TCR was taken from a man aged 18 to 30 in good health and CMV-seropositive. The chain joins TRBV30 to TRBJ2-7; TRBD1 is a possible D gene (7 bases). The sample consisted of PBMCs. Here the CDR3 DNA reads TGTGCCCGGGGGCGGGACAGTATTTCCTACGAGCAGTACTTC. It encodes CARGRDSISYEQYF. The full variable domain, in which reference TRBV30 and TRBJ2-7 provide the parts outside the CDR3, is SQTIHQWPATLVQPVGSPLSLECTVEGTSNPNLYWYRQAAGRGLQLLFYSVGIGQISSEVPQNLSASRPQDRQFILSSKKLLLSDSGFYLCARGRDSISYEQYFGPGTRLTVT.